This T cell receptor beta chain was obtained from a study of blood T cell repertoires in COVID-19. Study-wide background: Sites across the United States, Italy and Spain contributed samples from acute and convalescent COVID-19. From T cells, B-cell-depleted T cells, or PBMCs came the material, which was cDNA or gDNA.

V gave up 6 bases and J gave up 0 bases, with 12 bases separating them. This CDR3 is built from 15 residues. Germline CDR1 is MDHEN and CDR2 is SYDVKM. Per the authors' pipeline: Nucleated cell number was recorded as an estimate derived from reference gene primer amplification. Profiling relied on immunoSEQ multiplex PCR, and the TCRdb table lists in-frame clones only, not all of them. Clonal size and the V and J genes are those of that table, whereas D and trimming came from the DNA. Of 55,000 to 90,000 clones detected, roughly four fifths appear once; the ten largest clones hold approximately 0.8%.

This receptor was obtained from a woman aged 70 to 79 with acute or convalescent COVID-19. V is TRBV28 and J is TRBJ2-4; possible D gene TRBD2, 6 bases. What was sequenced was peripheral blood. The CDR3 loop reads CASSRPGVAKNIQYF. As DNA, the CDR3 is TGTGCCAGCAGCAGACCGGGGGTAGCCAAAAACATTCAGTACTTC.